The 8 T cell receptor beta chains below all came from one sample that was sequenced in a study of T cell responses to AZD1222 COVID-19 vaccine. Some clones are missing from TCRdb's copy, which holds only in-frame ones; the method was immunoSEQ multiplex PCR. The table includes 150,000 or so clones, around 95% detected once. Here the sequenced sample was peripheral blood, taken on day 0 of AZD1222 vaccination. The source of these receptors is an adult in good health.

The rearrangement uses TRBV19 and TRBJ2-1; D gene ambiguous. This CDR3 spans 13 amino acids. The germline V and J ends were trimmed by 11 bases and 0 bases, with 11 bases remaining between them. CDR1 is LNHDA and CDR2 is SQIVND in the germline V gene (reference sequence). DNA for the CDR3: TGTGCCTCCGGTATGAGCTCCTACAATGAGCAGTTCTTC. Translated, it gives CASGMSSYNEQFF.

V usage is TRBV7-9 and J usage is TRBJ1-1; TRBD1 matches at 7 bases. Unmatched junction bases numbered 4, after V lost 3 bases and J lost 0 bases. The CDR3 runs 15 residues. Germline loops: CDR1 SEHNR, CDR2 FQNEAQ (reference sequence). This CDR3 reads CASSLGTVMNTEAFF. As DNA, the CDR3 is TGTGCCAGCAGCTTGGGGACAGTCATGAACACTGAAGCTTTCTTT.

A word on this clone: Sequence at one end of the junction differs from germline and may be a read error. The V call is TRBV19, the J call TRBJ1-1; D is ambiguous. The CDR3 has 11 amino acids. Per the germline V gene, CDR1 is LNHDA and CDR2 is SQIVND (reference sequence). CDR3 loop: CASSIGPTGDF. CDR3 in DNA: TGTGCCAGTAGTATAGGTCCCACGGGTGACTTT.

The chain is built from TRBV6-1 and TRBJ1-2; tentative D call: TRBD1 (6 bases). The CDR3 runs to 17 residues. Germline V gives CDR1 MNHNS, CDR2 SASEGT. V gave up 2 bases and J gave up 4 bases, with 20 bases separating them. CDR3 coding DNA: TGTGCCAGCAGTGAAAAGTTTGAACAGGGACCTATCTATGGCTACACCTTC. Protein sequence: CASSEKFEQGPIYGYTF.

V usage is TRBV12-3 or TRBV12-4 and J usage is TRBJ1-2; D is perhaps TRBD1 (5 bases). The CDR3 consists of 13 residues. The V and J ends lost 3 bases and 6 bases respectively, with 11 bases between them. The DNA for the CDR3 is TGTGCCAGCAGTTTTTCAGGGCGGGATGGCTACACCTTC. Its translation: CASSFSGRDGYTF.

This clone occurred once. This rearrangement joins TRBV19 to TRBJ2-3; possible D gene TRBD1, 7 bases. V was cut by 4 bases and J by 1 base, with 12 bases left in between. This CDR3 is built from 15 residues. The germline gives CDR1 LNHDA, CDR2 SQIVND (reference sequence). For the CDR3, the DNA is TGTGCCAGTAGTAGCAGGGGGGCGGGCACAGATACGCAGTATTTT. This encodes CASSSRGAGTDTQYF.

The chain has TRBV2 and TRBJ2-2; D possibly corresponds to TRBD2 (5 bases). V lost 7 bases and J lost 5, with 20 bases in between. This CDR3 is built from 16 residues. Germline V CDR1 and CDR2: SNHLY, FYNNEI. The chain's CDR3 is CASTVKTDSQTGELFF. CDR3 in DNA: TGTGCCAGCACCGTGAAAACGGACTCCCAAACCGGGGAGCTGTTTTTT.

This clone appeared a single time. The chain's CDR3 is CASSMFGYGASNTGELFF. CDR3 nucleotide sequence: TGTGCCAGTAGTATGTTCGGATATGGAGCCTCGAACACCGGGGAGCTGTTTTTT. The chain combines TRBV19 with TRBJ2-2; no reliable D call. Germline V gene data show CDR1 as LNHDA and CDR2 as SQIVND (reference sequence). Trimming removed 3 bases from V and 0 bases from J, with 17 bases in between. The CDR3 is 18 amino acids.